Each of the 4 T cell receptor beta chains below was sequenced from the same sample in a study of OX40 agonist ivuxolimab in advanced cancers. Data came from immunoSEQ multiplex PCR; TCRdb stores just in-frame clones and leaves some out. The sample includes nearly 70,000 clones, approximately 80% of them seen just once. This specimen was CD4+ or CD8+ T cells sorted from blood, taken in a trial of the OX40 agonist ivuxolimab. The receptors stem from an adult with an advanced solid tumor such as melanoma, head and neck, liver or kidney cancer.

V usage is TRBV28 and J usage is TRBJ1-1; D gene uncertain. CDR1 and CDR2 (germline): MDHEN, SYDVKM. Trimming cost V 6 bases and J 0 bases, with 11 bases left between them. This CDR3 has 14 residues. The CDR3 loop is CASRFRVMNTEAFF. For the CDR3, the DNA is TGTGCCAGCAGATTCCGGGTAATGAACACTGAAGCTTTCTTT. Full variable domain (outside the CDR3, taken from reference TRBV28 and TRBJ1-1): DVKVTQSSRYLVKRTGEKVFLECVQDMDHENMFWYRQDPGLGLRLIYFSYDVKMKEKGDIPEGYSVSREKKERFSLILESASTNQTSMYLCASRFRVMNTEAFFGQGTRLTVV.

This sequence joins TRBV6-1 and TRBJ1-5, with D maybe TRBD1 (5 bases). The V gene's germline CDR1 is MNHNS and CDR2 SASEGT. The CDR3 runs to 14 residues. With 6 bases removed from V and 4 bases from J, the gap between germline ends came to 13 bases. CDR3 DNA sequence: TGTGCCAGCAGGCCCGGGACGGTAAATCAGCCCCAGCATTTT. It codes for CASRPGTVNQPQHF.

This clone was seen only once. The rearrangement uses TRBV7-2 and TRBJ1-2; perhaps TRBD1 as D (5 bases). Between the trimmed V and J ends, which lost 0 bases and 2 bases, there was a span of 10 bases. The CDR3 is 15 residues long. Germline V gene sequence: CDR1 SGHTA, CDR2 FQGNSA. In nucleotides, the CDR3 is TGTGCCAGCAGCTTAGCGGTCAGGGCAAACTATGGCTACACCTTC. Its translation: CASSLAVRANYGYTF.

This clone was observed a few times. As DNA, the CDR3 is TGTGCCAGCGGACAGGGACCAGATACGCAGTATTTT. Amino acids: CASGQGPDTQYF. J is TRBJ2-3 and V is TRBV2; TRBD1 aligns across 8 bases. Germline V gives CDR1 SNHLY, CDR2 FYNNEI. Losses at the gene ends were 8 bases for V and 4 bases for J; bases not matched to a gene: 2. This CDR3 spans 12 amino acids. Together with reference TRBV2 and TRBJ2-3, the CDR3 gives the full variable domain: EPEVTQTPSHQVTQMGQEVILRCVPISNHLYFYWYRQILGQKVEFLVSFYNNEISEKSEIFDDQFSVERPDGSNFTLKIRSTKLEDSAMYFCASGQGPDTQYFGPGTRLTVL.